The TCR beta chain described here comes from a study of blood T cell repertoires in COVID-19. Study details: Researchers got acute and convalescent COVID-19 samples from the United States, Italy and Spain.

CDR1 and CDR2 (germline): SGHRS, YFSETQ. Trimming shortened V by 0 bases and J by 5 bases, and 12 bases separated the two germline ends. CDR3 length: 15 amino acids. This table comes from immunoSEQ multiplex PCR, and its TCRdb copy is limited to in-frame clones, with some not included. The data show around 200,000 clones, less than 85% seen once. What was sequenced was peripheral blood. The source is a human donor in a cohort sampled during active COVID-19. The rearrangement links TRBV5-1 to TRBJ1-5; D not certain. DNA of the CDR3: TGCGCCAGCAGCTTGGAAGGACGCGGGGATCAGCCCCAGCATTTT. Protein sequence: CASSLEGRGDQPQHF.